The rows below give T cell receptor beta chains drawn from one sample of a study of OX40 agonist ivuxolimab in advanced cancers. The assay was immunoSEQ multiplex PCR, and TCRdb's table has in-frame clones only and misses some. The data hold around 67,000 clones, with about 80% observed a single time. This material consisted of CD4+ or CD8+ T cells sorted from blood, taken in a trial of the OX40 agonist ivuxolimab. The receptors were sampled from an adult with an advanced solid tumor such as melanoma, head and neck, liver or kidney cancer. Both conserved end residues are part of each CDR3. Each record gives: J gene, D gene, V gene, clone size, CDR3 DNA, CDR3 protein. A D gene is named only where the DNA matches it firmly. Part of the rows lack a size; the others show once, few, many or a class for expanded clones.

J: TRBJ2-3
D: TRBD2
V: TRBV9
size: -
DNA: TGTGCCAGCAGCGTAACAGGGGTAGCGGGGGTTACGCAGTATTTT
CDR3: CASSVTGVAGVTQYF

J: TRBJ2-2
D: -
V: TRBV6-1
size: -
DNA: TGTGCCAGCACCGTGAACACCGGGGAGCTGTTTTTT
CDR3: CASTVNTGELFF

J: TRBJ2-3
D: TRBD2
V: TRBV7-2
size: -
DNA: TGTGCCAGCAGCCTGACTAGCGGGGGGGACCTAGATACGCAGTATTTT
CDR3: CASSLTSGGDLDTQYF

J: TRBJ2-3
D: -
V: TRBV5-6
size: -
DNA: TGTGCCAGCAGCTTTGGAGGGGCAGATACGCAGTATTTT
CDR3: CASSFGGADTQYF

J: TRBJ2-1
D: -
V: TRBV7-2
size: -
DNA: TGTGCCAGCCGGGCCGAGCGGAGCTCCTACAATGAGCAGTTCTTC
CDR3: CASRAERSSYNEQFF

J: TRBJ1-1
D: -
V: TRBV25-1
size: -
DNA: TGTGCCAGCAGTGAAAGGGGACGGATGAACACTGAAGCTTTCTTT
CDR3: CASSERGRMNTEAFF

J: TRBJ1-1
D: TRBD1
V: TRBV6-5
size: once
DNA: TGTGCCAGCAGTCACAATAACAGGGGAGAGGTAGCTTTCTTT
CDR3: CASSHNNRGEVAFF

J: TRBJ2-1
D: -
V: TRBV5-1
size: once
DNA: TGCGCCAGCAGCTTGGAGGGCAGGGCATGGTTCTTC
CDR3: CASSLEGRAWFF

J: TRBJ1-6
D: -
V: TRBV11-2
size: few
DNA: TGTGCCAGCAGCTTAGCGGGGTGGCAGGCCAATTCACCCCTCCACTTT
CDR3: CASSLAGWQANSPLHF

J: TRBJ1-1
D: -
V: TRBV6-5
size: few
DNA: TGTGCCAGCAAATCCACCCCGGGGATGAACACTGAAGCTTTCTTT
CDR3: CASKSTPGMNTEAFF

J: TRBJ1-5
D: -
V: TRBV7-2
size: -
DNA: TGTGCCAGCAACACGGTCGCTCAGCCCCAGCATTTT
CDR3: CASNTVAQPQHF

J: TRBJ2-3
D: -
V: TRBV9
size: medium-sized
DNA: TGTGCCAGCAGCGTAGAGTGGGGGGGCCCCACAGATACGCAGTATTTT
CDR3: CASSVEWGGPTDTQYF

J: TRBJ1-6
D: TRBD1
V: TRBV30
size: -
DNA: TGTGCCTGGAGTGTAAGGCAGGGGGCTAATTCACCCCTCCACTTT
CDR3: CAWSVRQGANSPLHF

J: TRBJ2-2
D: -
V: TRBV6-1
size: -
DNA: TGTGCCAGCAGTGAAAGGGTAGGGGGCACCGGGGAGCTGTTTTTT
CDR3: CASSERVGGTGELFF

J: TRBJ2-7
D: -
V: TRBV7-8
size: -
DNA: TGTGCCAGCAGCCCGGACAGAGAATCCTACGAGCAGTACTTC
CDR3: CASSPDRESYEQYF

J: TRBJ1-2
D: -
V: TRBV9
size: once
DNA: TGTGCCAGCAGCCTAACCACCGGACAGACAAACTATGGCTACACCTTC
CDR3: CASSLTTGQTNYGYTF

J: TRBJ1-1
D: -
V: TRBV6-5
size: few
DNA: TGTGCCAGCAGTGGACTTGGTCTGAACACTGAAGCTTTCTTT
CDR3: CASSGLGLNTEAFF

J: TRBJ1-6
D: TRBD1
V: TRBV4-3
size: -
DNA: TGCGCCAGCAGGGGACAGGGAAATTCACCCCTCCACTTT
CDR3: CASRGQGNSPLHF

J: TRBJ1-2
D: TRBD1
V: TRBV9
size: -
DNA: TGTGCCAGCAGCGTTGATATCCCGGGACAGGGGGGGGTGCATGGCTACACCTTC
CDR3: CASSVDIPGQGGVHGYTF

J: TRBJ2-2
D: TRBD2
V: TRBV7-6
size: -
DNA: TGTGCCAGCAGCTTAGTAGTTGCGGGGGGGCGTGGCGGGGAGCTGTTTTTT
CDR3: CASSLVVAGGRGGELFF

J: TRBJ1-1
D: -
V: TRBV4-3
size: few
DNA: TGCGCCAGCAGCCAAGTTCCGTCGTTAGGGGGAACTGAAGCTTTCTTT
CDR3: CASSQVPSLGGTEAFF

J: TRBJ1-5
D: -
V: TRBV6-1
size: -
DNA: TGTGCCAGCAATCCCGAGGGAGGCTTCAATCAGCCCCAGCATTTT
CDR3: CASNPEGGFNQPQHF

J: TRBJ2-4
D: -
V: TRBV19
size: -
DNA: TGTGCCAGTAGTATATGGGGCGGGGAAGCGGGCAAAAACATTCAGTACTTC
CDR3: CASSIWGGEAGKNIQYF

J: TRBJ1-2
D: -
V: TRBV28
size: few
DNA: TGTGCCAGCAGTTTAGGCAAGGGACCTGGCTACACCTTC
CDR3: CASSLGKGPGYTF

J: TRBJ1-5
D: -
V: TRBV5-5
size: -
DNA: TGTGCCAGCAGCTTTACCGATTTCAATCAGCCCCAGCATTTT
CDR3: CASSFTDFNQPQHF

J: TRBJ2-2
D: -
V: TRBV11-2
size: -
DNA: TGTGCCAGCAGTACGGGGCGACTAGAGGCAGACACCGGGGAGCTGTTTTTT
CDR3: CASSTGRLEADTGELFF

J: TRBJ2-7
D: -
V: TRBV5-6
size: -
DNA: TGTGCCAGCAGCTTGGGATTATACGGGAGCTCCTACGAGCAGTACTTC
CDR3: CASSLGLYGSSYEQYF

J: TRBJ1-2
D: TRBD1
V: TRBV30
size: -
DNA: TGTGCCTACACAGGGGCGGGAAGTGGCTACACCTTC
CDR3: CAYTGAGSGYTF